This T cell receptor (beta chain) was identified during a study of shared clonotypes between healthy human individuals. Every subset had its genomic DNA shared out evenly among several immunoSEQ plates. Here immunoSEQ multiplex PCR was the method, and the copy in TCRdb shows in-frame clones only, minus some. The top ten hold about 1.1% of the sample, which has 2 million to 2.5 million clones, roughly 94% seen once. V gave up 6 bases and J gave up 2 bases, with 11 bases separating them. Germline CDR1 and CDR2: LNHDA and SQIVND (reference sequence). There are 14 residues in the CDR3. Naive CD8 cells lacked CD45RO and underwent positive selection for CCR7, leaving out terminally differentiated effector memory CD45RA+ cells. The study drew all its donors from Caucasian adults living in Nashville, Tennessee.

This clonotype was sampled from a man aged 18 to 35 in good health. The V call is TRBV19, the J call TRBJ1-3; possibly TRBD1 for D (5 bases). The sample consisted of naive CD8+ T cells sorted from blood. The CDR3 spells CASSLRVAGNTIYF. The CDR3 nucleotides are TGTGCCAGTAGCCTCAGGGTCGCTGGAAACACCATATATTTT.